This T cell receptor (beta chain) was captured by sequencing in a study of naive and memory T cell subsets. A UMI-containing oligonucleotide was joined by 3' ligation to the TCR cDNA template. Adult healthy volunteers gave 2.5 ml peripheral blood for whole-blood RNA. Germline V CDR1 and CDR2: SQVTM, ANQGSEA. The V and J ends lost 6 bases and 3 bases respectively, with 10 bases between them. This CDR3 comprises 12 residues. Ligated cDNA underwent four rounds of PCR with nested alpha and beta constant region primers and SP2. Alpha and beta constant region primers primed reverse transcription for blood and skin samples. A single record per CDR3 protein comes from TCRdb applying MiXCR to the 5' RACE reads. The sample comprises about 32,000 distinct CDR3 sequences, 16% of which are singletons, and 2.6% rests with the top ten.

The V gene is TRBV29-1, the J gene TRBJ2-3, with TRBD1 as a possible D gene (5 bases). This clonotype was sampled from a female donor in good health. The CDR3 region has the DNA TGCAGCGTCGTGACAGAAACAGATACGCAGTATTTT. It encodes CSVVTETDTQYF.